The 17 T cell receptor beta chains in this list originate from one sample, sequenced in a study of CD8+CD57+ T cells in acquired aplastic anemia. CDR3 and TCR beta VDJ profiling relied on a genomic DNA template. TCRdb re-derived calls from the reads in MiXCR, one entry per CDR3 protein. The repertoire has 250,000 to 350,000 distinct CDR3 sequences, 45% to 65% of them found once; the top ten carry 7.5% to 9%. Sequenced input: sorted CD4+, CD8+, or CD8+CD57+ T cells (not recorded which) from PBMCs. These receptors were obtained from a human donor with severe aplastic anemia or a healthy control (not recorded which).

Remarks on this clonotype: Being one base from a much bigger clone, this may be a read error. In this CDR3 the conserved last residue, phenylalanine or tryptophan, is missing, so a read error is likely. The CDR3 here is CASSSGLAVPYEQYL. The CDR3 region has the DNA TGTGCCAGCAGCTCGGGACTAGCGGTCCCCTACGAGCAGTACCTC. The chain recombines TRBV7-8 with TRBJ2-7; 11 nucleotides agree with TRBD2. Germline V gene sequence: CDR1 SGHVS, CDR2 FQNEAQ. With 4 bases clipped from V and 2 bases from J, the junction kept 4 bases outside the gene matches. The CDR3 contains 15 residues.

The V and J genes are TRBV12-5 and TRBJ2-2; 9 bases are a match to TRBD1. This CDR3 spans 14 amino acids. CDR1 and CDR2 from the germline V gene are LGHNT and FRNRAP. J lost 4 bases, V lost 7 bases, and 4 bases had no gene match. The CDR3 region is CASAKDRGTGELFF. CDR3 sequence (DNA): TGTGCTAGTGCCAAGGACAGGGGCACCGGGGAGCTGTTTTTT.

Comments on this clonotype: A read error may explain this, as a much larger clone is one base away. The CDR3 protein is CASSSLAGRPETRYF. CDR3 sequence (DNA): TGTGCCAGCAGCTCCCTAGCGGGGAGGCCCGAGACCCGGTACTTC. The genes are TRBV7-2 and TRBJ2-5, with TRBD2 matching 9 bases. The CDR3 length is 15 residues. CDR1 and CDR2 (germline): SGHTA, FQGNSA.

This clonotype showed up just a few times. This rearrangement joins TRBV29-1 to TRBJ2-5; 8 nucleotides match TRBD1. Trimming removed 3 bases from V and 4 bases from J; junction bases left unmatched: 4. This CDR3 has 13 residues. From germline, CDR1 is SQVTM and CDR2 ANQGSEA. The CDR3 nucleotides are TGCAGCGTTGACAGGGGGCGGTCAGAGACCCAGTACTTC. Its protein product is CSVDRGRSETQYF.

V and J are TRBV14 and TRBJ1-1; D is undetermined. Per the germline V gene, CDR1 is SGHDN and CDR2 is FVKESK. The CDR3 has 17 amino acids. V was pared by 5 bases and J by 1 base, with 20 bases between. The CDR3 DNA sequence: TGTGCCAGCAGCGGCCGGGTGACAACTATCGGGAACACTGAAGCTTTCTTT. It encodes CASSGRVTTIGNTEAFF.

This clonotype showed up just a few times. J is TRBJ2-5 and V is TRBV7-6, with unresolved D. There are 15 residues in the CDR3. Trimming took 1 base from V and 2 from J, leaving 11 bases between them. Per germline, CDR1 SGHVS and CDR2 FNYEAQ. This chain's CDR3 is CASSLGNGVQETQYF. For the CDR3, the DNA is TGTGCCAGCAGCTTAGGAAACGGAGTACAAGAGACCCAGTACTTC.

The V call is TRBV15, the J call TRBJ1-6, with D possibly TRBD1 on 5 matching bases. The V gene lost 1 base and the J gene lost 10 bases, with 32 bases spanning the gap. Germline assignment: CDR1 LNHNV and CDR2 YYDKDF (reference sequence). This CDR3 spans 21 amino acids. The CDR3 nucleotides are TGTGCCACCAGCAGAGTTTGGGGGGTCCGTTCGGACAAGGCACCAGACTCACCCCTCCACTTT. It specifies CATSRVWGVRSDKAPDSPLHF.

This clonotype has ten or more counts. This chain links TRBV27 with TRBJ2-7; 11 nucleotides agree with TRBD2. The CDR3 totals 13 residues. V was clipped by 8 bases and J by 5 bases; unmatched bases: 5. The germline V gene encodes CDR1 MNHEY and CDR2 SMNVEV (reference sequence). Here the CDR3 DNA reads TGTGCCAGCGGGCGGACTAGCGGGCACGAGCAGTACTTC. Amino acid sequence: CASGRTSGHEQYF.

The chain links TRBV5-1 to TRBJ1-1; perhaps TRBD1 as D (6 bases). The CDR3 is 16 residues long. Between the trimmed V and J ends, which lost 4 bases and 3 bases, there was a span of 19 bases. Germline V gene lookup returns CDR1 SGHRS and CDR2 YFSETQ. The CDR3 bases are TGCGCCAGCAGCACAGGACAGAGGGCAGTGGACACTGAAGCTTTCTTT. This translates into CASSTGQRAVDTEAFF. The full variable domain, with the rest looked up from reference TRBV5-1 and TRBJ1-1, is KAGVTQTPRYLIKTRGQQVTLSCSPISGHRSVSWYQQTPGQGLQFLFEYFSETQRNKGNFPGRFSGRQFSNSRSEMNVSTLELGDSALYLCASSTGQRAVDTEAFFGQGTRLTVV.

This clonotype has ten or more counts. The J gene is TRBJ1-4, the V gene TRBV2; no clear D gene. Germline V CDR1 and CDR2: SNHLY, FYNNEI. V lost 3 bases to trimming and J lost 3 bases, with 17 bases between them. The CDR3 has 17 amino acids. This chain's CDR3 is CASSEGSVFPANEKLFF. In DNA, the CDR3 is TGTGCCAGCAGTGAGGGCTCCGTTTTCCCGGCTAATGAAAAACTGTTTTTT.

The V call is TRBV20-1, the J call TRBJ2-7; D not resolved. Between the trimmed V and J ends, which lost 8 bases and 3 bases, there was a span of 14 bases. The CDR3 spans 12 residues. The germline CDR1 and CDR2 sequences are DFQATT and SNEGSKA (reference sequence). CDR3 sequence reads: CSLEAPHYEQYF. CDR3 DNA sequence: TGCAGTTTGGAAGCACCACACTACGAGCAGTACTTC.

This clonotype was seen more than once but under ten times. V and J are TRBV2 and TRBJ2-3; TRBD2 matches at 12 bases. V lost 4 bases and J lost 4; bases outside the gene matches: 3. CDR1 is SNHLY, CDR2 FYNNEI, per germline. The CDR3 contains 15 residues. This CDR3 reads CASSGTSGVADTQYF. The DNA for the CDR3 is TGTGCCAGCAGTGGGACTAGCGGGGTGGCAGATACGCAGTATTTT.

The rearrangement joins TRBV5-6 to TRBJ2-3; D not resolved. The CDR3 consists of 15 residues. Germline V lookup: CDR1 SGHDT, CDR2 YYEEEE. Trimming took 0 bases from V and 1 from J, leaving 9 bases between them. CDR3 residues: CASSLGLSRTDTQYF. DNA of the CDR3: TGTGCCAGCAGCTTGGGACTCTCCCGCACAGATACGCAGTATTTT. Supplemented by reference TRBV5-6 and TRBJ2-3, the full variable domain reads DAGVTQSPTHLIKTRGQQVTLRCSPKSGHDTVSWYQQALGQGPQFIFQYYEEEERQRGNFPDRFSGHQFPNYSSELNVNALLLGDSALYLCASSLGLSRTDTQYFGPGTRLTVL.

The chain links TRBV19 to TRBJ2-3; the match to TRBD2 covers 7 bases. V shed 5 bases and J 8 bases; nucleotides not matched to a gene: 13. Germline V gene lookup returns CDR1 LNHDA and CDR2 SQIVND (reference sequence). This CDR3 contains 15 residues. The CDR3 region is CASSYLPGGTGTQYF. The DNA for the CDR3 is TGTGCCAGTAGTTATTTACCGGGAGGCACGGGTACGCAGTATTTT.

This clonotype came up once. The chain recombines TRBV19 with TRBJ2-1; D remains unclear. The CDR3 has 13 amino acids. Germline lookup yields CDR1 LNHDA and CDR2 SQIVND (reference sequence). V lost 3 bases to trimming and J lost 9 bases, with 12 bases between them. CDR3 sequence (DNA): TGTGCCAGTAGTATCGTATGGGGAAGTGAGCAGTTCTTC. This codes for CASSIVWGSEQFF.

The J gene is TRBJ2-1, the V gene TRBV7-2, with a possible D match to TRBD2 (7 bases). This CDR3 spans 17 amino acids. V shed 5 bases and J shed 6 bases, with 23 bases lying between them. The germline gives CDR1 SGHTA, CDR2 FQGNSA. The chain's CDR3 is CASSQDHLAEGGNEQFF. The CDR3 DNA follows: TGTGCCAGCAGCCAAGATCACCTAGCGGAAGGGGGCAATGAGCAGTTCTTC. The entire variable domain, with the rest obtained from reference TRBV7-2 and TRBJ2-1, is as follows: GAGVSQSPSNKVTEKGKDVELRCDPISGHTALYWYRQSLGQGLEFLIYFQGNSAPDKSGLPSDRFSAERTGGSVSTLTIQRTQQEDSAVYLCASSQDHLAEGGNEQFFGPGTRLTVL.

This clonotype was seen many times. The chain couples TRBV12-3 or TRBV12-4 to TRBJ1-3; unclear D gene. V shed 9 bases and J shed 0 bases, with 12 bases lying between them. This CDR3 comprises 14 residues. The CDR3 here is CASQLWGSGNTIYF. The CDR3 DNA follows: TGTGCCAGTCAACTTTGGGGCTCTGGAAACACCATATATTTT.